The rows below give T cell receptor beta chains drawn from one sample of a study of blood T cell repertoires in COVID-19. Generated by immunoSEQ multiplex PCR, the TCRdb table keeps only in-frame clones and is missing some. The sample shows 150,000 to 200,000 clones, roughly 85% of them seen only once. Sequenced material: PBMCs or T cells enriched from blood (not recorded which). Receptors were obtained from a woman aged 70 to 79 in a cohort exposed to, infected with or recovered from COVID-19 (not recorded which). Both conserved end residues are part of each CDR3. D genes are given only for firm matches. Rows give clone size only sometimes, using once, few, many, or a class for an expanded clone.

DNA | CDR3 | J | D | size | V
TGTGCCAGCAGTACTTTAGCGGGGACCTTCGGCGAGCAGTACTTC | CASSTLAGTFGEQYF | TRBJ2-7 | TRBD2 | once | TRBV11-2
TGCGCCAGCAGTCAAAGGCGGGGGATTCAGCGCACAGATACGCAGTATTTT | CASSQRRGIQRTDTQYF | TRBJ2-3 | TRBD2 | NA | TRBV10-1
TGTGCCAGCAGCTCACCGCAGGGCGGGGTTGAAAAACTGTTTTTT | CASSSPQGGVEKLFF | TRBJ1-4 | NA | NA | TRBV5-4
TGTGCCAGCAGCTTGGAGGAGGGGAACACTGAAGCTTTCTTT | CASSLEEGNTEAFF | TRBJ1-1 | NA | NA | TRBV5-4
TGTGCCAGCTCACCAGAGGGATCAGATACGCAGTATTTT | CASSPEGSDTQYF | TRBJ2-3 | NA | NA | TRBV18
TGTGCCAGCAGCCATAGCCGGGACAGGGGGCCTCAGCCCCAGCATTTT | CASSHSRDRGPQPQHF | TRBJ1-5 | TRBD1 | NA | TRBV27
TGTGCCAGCAGTGGATCCCTAGCGGAGGATCACAATGAGCAGTTCTTC | CASSGSLAEDHNEQFF | TRBJ2-1 | TRBD2 | NA | TRBV6-4
TGTGCCAGCAGTGCCAGATGGAGTAACGAGCAGTTCTTC | CASSARWSNEQFF | TRBJ2-1 | NA | once | TRBV28
TGTGCCAGCAGCCCGCAGGAGGAGGCTGGAAACACCATATATTTT | CASSPQEEAGNTIYF | TRBJ1-3 | NA | few | TRBV7-2
TGTGCCAGCAGCCGATCCGACAGCCCAAACCCCTACGAGCAGTACTTC | CASSRSDSPNPYEQYF | TRBJ2-7 | NA | NA | TRBV6-6
TGTGCCGCGGGCCCTGATAATTCACCCCTCCACTTT | CAAGPDNSPLHF | TRBJ1-6 | NA | NA | TRBV28
TGCGCCAGCAGCTTGGTCGCGGCAACCTACGAGCAGTACTTC | CASSLVAATYEQYF | TRBJ2-7 | NA | NA | TRBV5-1
TGCGCCAGCAGCTTGGAGGGGACAGAGTATTCACCCCTCCACTTT | CASSLEGTEYSPLHF | TRBJ1-6 | TRBD1 | NA | TRBV5-1
TGTGCCAGCAGCCTGACAGGGATTCCCTACGAGCAGTACTTC | CASSLTGIPYEQYF | TRBJ2-7 | TRBD1 | NA | TRBV11-2